The TCR beta chain under discussion was sequenced for a study of T cells in Graves' hyperthyroidism and ophthalmopathy. Looked up from germline, CDR1 is SGHNT and CDR2 is YYREEE (reference sequence). V lost 0 bases, J lost 6 bases, and 12 bases lay in between. The CDR3 contains 14 residues. TCR beta CDR3 regions were amplified from RNA transcripts. TCR CDR3 regions were first amplified by RT-PCR with HTBI primers. Using its own MiXCR run on the multiplex PCR reads, TCRdb lists one record per CDR3 protein. The table records 300,000 to 450,000 distinct CDR3 sequences, about 15% of them present only once.

Sequencing was done on a sample of blood. The sequence was obtained from a woman aged 25 to 39 with Graves' hyperthyroidism. The chain uses TRBV5-4 and TRBJ2-5; perhaps TRBD2 as D (7 bases). CDR3 coding DNA: TGTGCCAGCAGCTTGGTGGCGGGGGCAAAGACCCAGTACTTC. Residues: CASSLVAGAKTQYF.